This TCR beta chain was documented in a study of shared clonotypes between healthy human individuals. Profiled with immunoSEQ multiplex PCR; TCRdb holds only in-frame clones, not every one. The profile shows 450,000 to 500,000 clones, more than 75% of them singletons. CDR3 length: 14 residues. The J segment lost 3 bases and the V segment lost 4 bases, leaving 3 bases of the junction unmatched. Germline V gene lookup returns CDR1 KGHSH and CDR2 LQKENI. This sequence joins TRBV18 and TRBJ2-7; 10 bases agree with TRBD1. What was sequenced was PBMCs. The sequence was collected from a woman aged 40 to 50 in good health. Some clones in this sample may be carry-over from other donors' samples. The chain's CDR3 is CASSQGQGNYEQYF. The CDR3 DNA follows: TGTGCCAGCTCACAGGGACAGGGGAACTACGAGCAGTACTTC.